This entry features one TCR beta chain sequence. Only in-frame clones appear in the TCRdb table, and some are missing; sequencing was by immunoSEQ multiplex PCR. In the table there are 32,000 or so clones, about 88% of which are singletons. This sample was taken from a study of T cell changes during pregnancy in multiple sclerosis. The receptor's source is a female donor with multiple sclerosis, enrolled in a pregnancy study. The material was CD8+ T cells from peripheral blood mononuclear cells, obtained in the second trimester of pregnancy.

CDR3 DNA sequence: TGTGCCAGCAGCCAAGAGGGGGCCCACAATGAGCAGTTCTTC. The encoded protein is CASSQEGAHNEQFF. The rearrangement joins TRBV4-2 to TRBJ2-1; perhaps TRBD1 as D (6 bases). The CDR3 runs 14 residues. Germline V lookup: CDR1 LGHNA, CDR2 YNFKEQ. The V gene lost 0 bases and the J gene lost 5 bases, with 8 bases spanning the gap.